Listed below are T cell receptor beta chains from one sample, sequenced in a study of CD8 T cells in ankylosing spondylitis. TCRdb reprocessed the 5' RACE reads with MiXCR, giving one entry per CDR3 protein. The sample lists about 300,000 distinct CDR3 sequences, about a fifth seen once, with 3.5% in the top ten. Sequencing input: blood, either unsorted or a sorted T cell fraction (not recorded which). The source is a female donor with ankylosing spondylitis or in good health (not recorded which). Both conserved end residues are part of each CDR3. Each record gives: J gene, V gene, clone size, D gene, CDR3 DNA, CDR3 protein. A D gene is named only where the DNA matches it firmly. Size is stated for part of the rows, as once, few or many counts, or as a class when the clone is expanded.

j_call: TRBJ2-3
v_call: TRBV20-1
clone_size: -
d_call: -
cdr3_nt: TGCAGTGCTAGAATCCAGAGCACAGATACGCAGTATTTT
cdr3_aa: CSARIQSTDTQYF

j_call: TRBJ2-7
v_call: TRBV6-5
clone_size: few
d_call: -
cdr3_nt: TGTGCCAGCAGTTACTTATCCCGGGACAACGAGCAGTACTTC
cdr3_aa: CASSYLSRDNEQYF

j_call: TRBJ2-7
v_call: TRBV20-1
clone_size: few
d_call: -
cdr3_nt: TGCAGTGCTAGAGGCCCCTCCTACTACGAGCAGTACTTC
cdr3_aa: CSARGPSYYEQYF

j_call: TRBJ1-1
v_call: TRBV6-5
clone_size: few
d_call: -
cdr3_nt: TGTGCCAGCAGGGTGGGAAACACTGAAGCTTTCTTT
cdr3_aa: CASRVGNTEAFF

j_call: TRBJ1-1
v_call: TRBV29-1
clone_size: many
d_call: -
cdr3_nt: TGCAGCGTTGGGGGAGGGGTGACTGAAGCTTTCTTT
cdr3_aa: CSVGGGVTEAFF

j_call: TRBJ1-1
v_call: TRBV29-1
clone_size: many
d_call: TRBD1
cdr3_nt: TGCAGCGTTGGGACCAGGGGGTCAGCTTTCTTT
cdr3_aa: CSVGTRGSAFF

j_call: TRBJ2-5
v_call: TRBV5-1
clone_size: few
d_call: -
cdr3_nt: TGCGCCAGCAGCTTGGATCTTGCCAGGGGACGACAAGAGACCCAGTACTTC
cdr3_aa: CASSLDLARGRQETQYF

j_call: TRBJ1-1
v_call: TRBV29-1
clone_size: -
d_call: -
cdr3_nt: TGCAGCGTTGGGCGGAGTGGGATGAACACTGAAGCTTTCTTT
cdr3_aa: CSVGRSGMNTEAFF

j_call: TRBJ2-2
v_call: TRBV4-3
clone_size: few
d_call: TRBD2
cdr3_nt: TGCGCCAGCAGCCAAGTGGGGTGGGCAGCGGGAGGGCCCGGGACCGGGGAGCTGTTTTTT
cdr3_aa: CASSQVGWAAGGPGTGELFF

j_call: TRBJ1-5
v_call: TRBV5-1
clone_size: many
d_call: -
cdr3_nt: TGCGCCAGCAGCCCCGGCGGGGGGAATCAGCCCCAGCATTTT
cdr3_aa: CASSPGGGNQPQHF

j_call: TRBJ2-2
v_call: TRBV12-3/TRBV12-4
clone_size: few
d_call: -
cdr3_nt: TGTGCCAGCTCCCACTCCCTCACCGGGGAGCTGTTTTTT
cdr3_aa: CASSHSLTGELFF

j_call: TRBJ2-5
v_call: TRBV3-1
clone_size: -
d_call: -
cdr3_nt: TGTGCCAGCAGCTTAGGGGCTAGACAAGAGACCCAGTACTTC
cdr3_aa: CASSLGARQETQYF

j_call: TRBJ2-3
v_call: TRBV7-2
clone_size: -
d_call: -
cdr3_nt: TGTGCCAGCAGCTTATTCAGTTCGGTTGGGGGTACGCAGTATTTT
cdr3_aa: CASSLFSSVGGTQYF

j_call: TRBJ1-1
v_call: TRBV6-5
clone_size: many
d_call: -
cdr3_nt: TGTGCCAGCAGTTCCTTGGGGGGTAAGGGGTCGGACACTGAAGCTTTCTTT
cdr3_aa: CASSSLGGKGSDTEAFF

j_call: TRBJ2-7
v_call: TRBV6-1
clone_size: few
d_call: -
cdr3_nt: TGTGCCAGCAGCCCATACCGGGGAGTCTACGAGCAGTACTTC
cdr3_aa: CASSPYRGVYEQYF

j_call: TRBJ2-7
v_call: TRBV29-1
clone_size: many
d_call: TRBD2
cdr3_nt: TGCAGCGTTGAAGATCCTAGCGGGACCTACGAGCAGTACTTC
cdr3_aa: CSVEDPSGTYEQYF

j_call: TRBJ2-1
v_call: TRBV24-1
clone_size: many
d_call: TRBD2
cdr3_nt: TGTGCCACCAGTGACCGACTAGCGGGAGGGTGGCATGAGCAGTTCTTC
cdr3_aa: CATSDRLAGGWHEQFF

j_call: TRBJ2-7
v_call: TRBV29-1
clone_size: many
d_call: TRBD1
cdr3_nt: TGCAGCGTCCACTCCCGACAGGGAATGAAGCAGTACTTC
cdr3_aa: CSVHSRQGMKQYF

j_call: TRBJ2-6
v_call: TRBV6-5
clone_size: few
d_call: -
cdr3_nt: TGTGCCAGCAGTTACTCTCCCGGGTCAGGGGCCAACGTCCTGACTTTC
cdr3_aa: CASSYSPGSGANVLTF

j_call: TRBJ2-5
v_call: TRBV3-1
clone_size: few
d_call: -
cdr3_nt: TGTGCCAGCAGCCAATCTGCGTCGTCAGAGACCCAGTACTTC
cdr3_aa: CASSQSASSETQYF

j_call: TRBJ2-1
v_call: TRBV28
clone_size: -
d_call: -
cdr3_nt: TGTGCCAGCCTGGGGACCTCCTACAATGAGCAGTTCTTC
cdr3_aa: CASLGTSYNEQFF

j_call: TRBJ1-6
v_call: TRBV7-2
clone_size: -
d_call: -
cdr3_nt: TGTGCCAGCAACCGGAGGGGCGTAGGCCTCCACTTT
cdr3_aa: CASNRRGVGLHF

j_call: TRBJ1-5
v_call: TRBV4-3
clone_size: -
d_call: TRBD1
cdr3_nt: TGCGCCAGCAGCCACACAGGGGAAGGTCAGCCCCAGCATTTT
cdr3_aa: CASSHTGEGQPQHF

j_call: TRBJ2-4
v_call: TRBV6-6
clone_size: few
d_call: -
cdr3_nt: TGTGCCAGCAGTTACTTAGGCCCTCAGTACTTC
cdr3_aa: CASSYLGPQYF

j_call: TRBJ2-7
v_call: TRBV12-3/TRBV12-4
clone_size: few
d_call: -
cdr3_nt: TGTGCCAGCCGGACAGCAAGCTCCTACGAGCAGTACTTC
cdr3_aa: CASRTASSYEQYF

j_call: TRBJ2-5
v_call: TRBV7-2
clone_size: many
d_call: -
cdr3_nt: TGTGCCAGCAGTTTGGGGCGGCAAGAGACCCAGTACTTC
cdr3_aa: CASSLGRQETQYF

j_call: TRBJ2-2
v_call: TRBV27
clone_size: many
d_call: -
cdr3_nt: TGTGCCACCAGGGTAGGCCTTAACACCGGGGAGCTGTTTTTT
cdr3_aa: CATRVGLNTGELFF

j_call: TRBJ2-3
v_call: TRBV7-6
clone_size: -
d_call: -
cdr3_nt: TGTGCCAGCAGCTTTTCTCAGGGGGGAGATACGCAGTATTTT
cdr3_aa: CASSFSQGGDTQYF

j_call: TRBJ2-2
v_call: TRBV6-2/TRBV6-3
clone_size: few
d_call: -
cdr3_nt: TGTGCCAGCAGTGACCGGGACCTCGCGAACACCGGGGAGCTGTTTTTT
cdr3_aa: CASSDRDLANTGELFF

j_call: TRBJ2-1
v_call: TRBV12-3/TRBV12-4
clone_size: many
d_call: TRBD1
cdr3_nt: TGTGCCAGCAGTTTAGCCGAGGACAGGGATGAGCAGTTCTTC
cdr3_aa: CASSLAEDRDEQFF

j_call: TRBJ2-3
v_call: TRBV4-2
clone_size: -
d_call: -
cdr3_nt: TGTGCCAGCAGCCAAGATTTAGCGAGGGATACGCAGTATTTT
cdr3_aa: CASSQDLARDTQYF